This T cell receptor (beta chain) comes out of a study of CD8 T cells in Susac syndrome. From blood CD8+ and CD4+ T cells, the TCR beta chain was sequenced. Treatment-naive patients with stable or active relapsing-remitting disease served as multiple sclerosis controls. The TEMRA cells underwent FACS enrichment, while the CD8+ and CD4+ T cells underwent negative isolation. The CDR3 has 16 amino acids. CDR1 and CDR2 (germline): MNHEY, SMNVEV (reference sequence). The J segment lost 4 bases and the V segment lost 8 bases, leaving 11 bases of the junction unmatched. The RNA, roughly 0.5 to 1 ug, was put through reverse transcription using random hexamers. An immunoSEQ multiplex PCR generated amplified TCR beta CDR3 products spanning 54 Vbeta and 13 Jbeta. TCRdb re-analysed the immunoSEQ multiplex PCR reads in MiXCR, keeping a single row per CDR3 protein. Here the sample spans some 300,000 distinct CDR3 sequences, around nine tenths being singletons.

The V call is TRBV27, the J call TRBJ2-3, with 11 nucleotides matching TRBD2. The sequence derives from a human donor with multiple sclerosis. The material sequenced was CD8+ T cells from PBMCs. In DNA form, the CDR3 reads TGTGCCAGCTATTCACCGGGACTAGCGGTTTCAGATACGCAGTATTTT. The encoded protein is CASYSPGLAVSDTQYF.